The clone carrying this T cell receptor beta chain occurred once. Its antigen is currently unknown. 60 Vbeta and 13 Jbeta primers were used in PCR. Original handling: In a later analysis, of tens of millions of unique beta chains, some 10 million appeared in at least two donors. Clones were sequenced by immunoSEQ multiplex PCR, and TCRdb holds only the in-frame ones, with some missing. V and J calls and clone size are copied from that table; D and trimming were computed from the DNA. The profile shows about 160,000 clones, 75% to 85% of them singletons. The data belong to a study of cytomegalovirus exposure and HLA in healthy donors. Notes on the study in general: A previous analysis found most TCR beta V segments productive roughly 90% or roughly 30% of the time. Among CMV-associated TCR beta chains, most appeared HLA-restricted in a later analysis. Reported performance of the classifier showed diagnosis of cytomegalovirus status with high specificity and sensitivity.

This CDR3 region has 17 residues. Germline loops: CDR1 SGHVS, CDR2 FNYEAQ. The V end lost 4 bases, the J end lost 5 bases, and 21 bases lay between the germline ends. The chain links TRBV7-6 to TRBJ1-5; D remains unclear. This receptor was taken from a woman aged 45-65 years in good health and CMV-seronegative. Sequencing was carried out using PBMCs. CDR3 loop: CASSSTHKVQLHQPQHF. Written as DNA, the CDR3 is TGTGCCAGCAGCTCGACTCACAAGGTCCAACTTCATCAGCCCCAGCATTTT.